The entry that follows covers one TCR beta chain sequence. This entry comes from a study of blood T cell repertoires in COVID-19. Enrolled during active infection, Seattle patients were then followed longitudinally. Per the study methods: By means of reference gene primer amplification, nucleated cell counts were estimated. Assay used: immunoSEQ multiplex PCR; TCRdb lists only in-frame clones, some missing. That table gives V, J and clone size, and the DNA gave D and trimming. The table shows 200,000 to 300,000 clones, with around 88% occurring only once. CDR1 and CDR2 from the germline V gene are SNHLY and FYNNEI. V was clipped by 4 bases and J by 3 bases; unmatched bases: 0. The CDR3 totals 12 residues.

V is TRBV2 and J is TRBJ2-7; 7 bases fit TRBD1. Sequencing was done on a sample of peripheral blood. The receptor comes from a woman aged 30 to 39 with COVID-19, enrolled during active disease. CDR3 sequence (DNA): TGTGCCAGCAGTGGGGACAGCTACGAGCAGTACGTC. This encodes CASSGDSYEQYV.